This T cell receptor beta chain was found in a study of T cells in tuberculosis. Study summary: The T cells targeted glucose monomycolate, a mycobacterial lipid, via CD1B. IGRA-negative adolescents, IGRA-positive adolescents with latent tuberculosis and adults with active tuberculosis formed this South African cohort.

Of note for this clone: The antigen remains unidentified.

The method was immunoSEQ multiplex PCR; TCRdb's version includes in-frame clones alone and lacks a portion of them. The sample has 30,000 to 45,000 clones, 85% to 95% seen once. Study-level results: Smaller alpha distances in active tuberculosis partly reflected shorter CDR3-alpha lengths. GMM-specific TCRs were nearer to active tuberculosis alpha repertoires, suggesting expansion.

The V and J ends lost 5 bases and 1 base respectively, with 11 bases between them. The CDR3 is made up of 13 amino acids. Germline CDR1 reads GTSNPN; CDR2 reads SVGIG (reference sequence). This TCR was sampled from a donor aged 10-30 years with latent tuberculosis or without tuberculosis infection. Sequencing was done on a sample of PBMCs. The V call is TRBV30, the J call TRBJ1-1; D gene ambiguous. CDR3 nucleotides: TGTGCCTGGCCCCCGACTGAGAACACTGAAGCTTTCTTT. Amino acids: CAWPPTENTEAFF. Complete variable domain (other parts from reference TRBV30 and TRBJ1-1): SQTIHQWPATLVQPVGSPLSLECTVEGTSNPNLYWYRQAAGRGLQLLFYSVGIGQISSEVPQNLSASRPQDRQFILSSKKLLLSDSGFYLCAWPPTENTEAFFGQGTRLTVV.